This TCR beta chain is from a study of T cell responses to AZD1222 COVID-19 vaccine. The study, taken as a whole, reports: Elevations in Spike-specific TCR breadth and depth followed administration of two AZD1222 doses.

To note about this clone: The antigen remains undetermined.

The method was immunoSEQ multiplex PCR; TCRdb's version includes in-frame clones alone and lacks a portion of them. The sample includes 150,000 to 200,000 clones, 92% of them seen just once. The sample in question was peripheral blood, obtained on day 0 of MenACWY control vaccination. This receptor was taken from an adult in good health.

The CDR3 region has the DNA TGTGCCAGCACAGACAGGTTAAATTCACCCCTCCACTTT. It translates to CASTDRLNSPLHF. V usage is TRBV27 and J usage is TRBJ1-6; tentatively, D is TRBD1 (6 bases). Looked up from germline, CDR1 is MNHEY and CDR2 is SMNVEV (reference sequence). CDR3 length: 13 residues. The V end lost 7 bases, the J end lost 7 bases, and 11 bases lay between the germline ends.